The rows below give T cell receptor beta chains drawn from one sample of a study of T-cell reconstitution after alpha-beta-depleted transplantation in children. TCRdb re-derived calls from the PCR reads in MiXCR, one entry per CDR3 protein. The sample lists some 190,000 distinct CDR3 sequences; 11% were seen once. The sequences come from PBMCs, collected before TCRalphabeta/CD19-depleted stem cell transplant. The receptors originated from a boy aged 2 to 10 with acute myeloid leukemia, due to receive a stem cell transplant. CDR3s include the opening cysteine and the closing phenylalanine or tryptophan. D genes are given only for firm matches. A row's size may be missing; if present it is once, few, many or a size class.

CDR3 length	D gene	V gene	J gene	clone size	CDR3 protein	CDR3 DNA
13	NA	TRBV28	TRBJ2-4	many	CASTTAAKNIQYF	TGTGCCAGCACTACAGCAGCCAAAAACATTCAGTACTTC
14	TRBD1	TRBV5-1	TRBJ2-1	many	CASSPGTGANEQFF	TGCGCCAGCAGCCCTGGGACAGGGGCGAATGAGCAGTTCTTC
15	TRBD1	TRBV4-1	TRBJ1-1	many	CASSHGGQRNAEAFF	TGCGCCAGCAGCCATGGGGGACAGAGGAACGCTGAAGCTTTCTTT
15	NA	TRBV7-6	TRBJ2-3	many	CASSPQDLRGDTQYF	TGTGCCAGCAGCCCCCAGGACCTCAGGGGTGATACGCAGTATTTT
15	TRBD1	TRBV6-1	TRBJ1-5	NA	CASSPPGQGDLPQHF	TGTGCCAGCAGCCCCCCCGGACAGGGAGACCTGCCCCAGCATTTT
14	TRBD2	TRBV6-5	TRBJ2-1	many	CASSYLGLADEQFF	TGTGCCAGCAGTTACTTAGGACTAGCGGATGAGCAGTTCTTC
15	NA	TRBV7-2	TRBJ2-6	many	CASSFRRGGANVLTF	TGTGCCAGCAGCTTTCGTCGGGGTGGGGCCAACGTCCTGACTTTC
12	NA	TRBV7-3	TRBJ2-1	many	CASSYGVGEQFF	TGTGCCAGCAGCTACGGGGTGGGTGAGCAGTTCTTC
14	TRBD2	TRBV29-1	TRBJ2-3	many	CSVTGTSVKDTQYF	TGCAGCGTTACCGGGACTAGCGTTAAAGATACGCAGTATTTT
13	NA	TRBV11-2	TRBJ1-2	many	CASSPRTWNGYTF	TGTGCCAGCAGCCCCCGGACTTGGAATGGCTACACCTTC
15	NA	TRBV6-1	TRBJ2-2	many	CASTRGYTNTGELFF	TGTGCCAGCACACGCGGATATACGAACACCGGGGAGCTGTTTTTT
19	TRBD2	TRBV12-3/TRBV12-4	TRBJ2-6	few	CASSFEGLAGLTGANVLTF	TGTGCCAGCAGTTTCGAGGGCCTAGCGGGTCTAACTGGGGCCAACGTCCTGACTTTC
14	NA	TRBV6-5	TRBJ1-2	many	CASSYSTSGDGYTF	TGTGCCAGCAGTTACTCGACCTCAGGGGATGGCTACACCTTC
14	NA	TRBV5-5	TRBJ1-2	NA	CASSRRAGDYGYTF	TGTGCCAGCAGCCGTCGGGCAGGCGACTATGGCTACACCTTC
20	NA	TRBV11-2	TRBJ2-7	many	CASSFPLGRRTEIYSYEQYF	TGTGCCAGCAGCTTCCCCCTGGGCCGTCGGACCGAAATATACTCCTACGAGCAGTACTTC
14	TRBD1	TRBV7-2	TRBJ1-3	many	CASSLVQGQNTIYF	TGTGCCAGCAGCTTAGTACAGGGGCAGAACACCATATATTTT
16	TRBD1	TRBV5-1	TRBJ1-4	many	CASRRGQGESGEKLFF	TGCGCCAGCAGAAGGGGACAGGGGGAGTCGGGTGAAAAACTGTTTTTT
16	TRBD2	TRBV27	TRBJ2-7	many	CASSSRLAGGYYEQYF	TGTGCCAGCAGTTCCCGCCTAGCGGGAGGGTACTACGAGCAGTACTTC
17	NA	TRBV5-5	TRBJ2-7	many	CASSSQRGSSSSYEQYF	TGTGCCAGCAGCTCCCAAAGGGGGAGTAGTAGCTCCTACGAGCAGTACTTC
15	NA	TRBV20-1	TRBJ2-3	many	CSARSLGRSTDTQYF	TGCAGTGCTAGATCCCTAGGGAGGAGCACAGATACGCAGTATTTT
15	NA	TRBV5-1	TRBJ2-1	many	CASSLRSGSYNEQFF	TGCGCCAGCAGCTTGAGGTCTGGCTCCTACAATGAGCAGTTCTTC
13	NA	TRBV7-9	TRBJ2-2	many	CASSLEVAGELFF	TGTGCCAGCAGCTTGGAGGTCGCCGGGGAGCTGTTTTTT
15	TRBD2	TRBV30	TRBJ2-5	many	CAWSAFRGGYETQYF	TGTGCCTGGAGTGCCTTTCGGGGGGGCTACGAGACCCAGTACTTC
14	NA	TRBV29-1	TRBJ2-3	many	CSVEWGAGTDTQYF	TGCAGCGTTGAATGGGGTGCCGGCACAGATACGCAGTATTTT
13	NA	TRBV18	TRBJ2-7	many	CASSPPQTYEQYF	TGTGCCAGCTCACCTCCACAAACCTACGAGCAGTACTTC
16	TRBD1	TRBV18	TRBJ2-1	NA	CASSPRGTGYYNEQFF	TGTGCCAGCTCACCCCGGGGGACAGGGTACTACAATGAGCAGTTCTTC
13	TRBD2	TRBV30	TRBJ2-1	many	CAWSVQASGVQFF	TGTGCCTGGAGTGTACAGGCTAGCGGGGTACAGTTCTTC
15	NA	TRBV4-2	TRBJ1-4	NA	CASSQDTGFDEKLFF	TGTGCCAGCAGCCAAGATACGGGGTTCGATGAAAAACTGTTTTTT
16	TRBD1	TRBV6-2/TRBV6-3	TRBJ1-1	NA	CASSYSRDRGGTEAFF	TGTGCCAGCAGTTACTCGAGAGACAGGGGAGGAACTGAAGCTTTCTTT
14	NA	TRBV20-1	TRBJ2-3	many	CSARHGTLTDTQYF	TGCAGTGCTAGGCACGGGACCCTCACAGATACGCAGTATTTT
15	NA	TRBV20-1	TRBJ1-5	many	CSAAGPDSRNQPQHF	TGCAGTGCCGCAGGGCCGGACAGCCGAAATCAGCCCCAGCATTTT
15	TRBD1	TRBV6-5	TRBJ2-4	many	CASSYSEQGTNIQYF	TGTGCCAGCAGTTACTCCGAACAGGGGACAAACATTCAGTACTTC
13	NA	TRBV18	TRBJ1-4	few	CASSLQGFEKLFF	TGTGCCAGCTCACTTCAGGGGTTCGAAAAACTGTTTTTT
13	NA	TRBV6-2/TRBV6-3	TRBJ2-7	few	CASSYSPDYEQYF	TGTGCCAGCAGTTACTCTCCGGACTACGAGCAGTACTTC
14	TRBD2	TRBV20-1	TRBJ2-1	many	CSAPGREAHNEQFF	TGCAGTGCTCCGGGGCGGGAGGCGCACAATGAGCAGTTCTTC
13	NA	TRBV30	TRBJ2-3	NA	CAWTRIWRDTQYF	TGTGCCTGGACCCGAATTTGGAGAGATACGCAGTATTTT
15	NA	TRBV2	TRBJ1-4	NA	CASIPPTAVNEKLFF	TGTGCCAGCATACCCCCGACAGCGGTAAATGAAAAACTGTTTTTT
13	NA	TRBV7-2	TRBJ2-7	many	CASSPTATYEQYF	TGTGCCAGCAGCCCGACTGCGACCTACGAGCAGTACTTC
13	NA	TRBV6-2/TRBV6-3	TRBJ1-1	many	CASSYSGSPEAFF	TGTGCCAGCAGTTACTCGGGCTCTCCCGAAGCTTTCTTT
14	NA	TRBV10-3	TRBJ2-5	many	CAISESQGQETQYF	TGTGCCATCAGTGAGTCACAGGGCCAAGAGACCCAGTACTTC
12	NA	TRBV30	TRBJ1-2	NA	CAWSPPAGGYTF	TGTGCCTGGAGCCCTCCTGCGGGAGGCTACACCTTC
15	TRBD2	TRBV30	TRBJ2-3	many	CAWSTLADPTDTQYF	TGTGCCTGGAGTACCCTAGCGGATCCCACAGATACGCAGTATTTT
14	NA	TRBV20-1	TRBJ2-3	many	CSAPTGRITDTQYF	TGCAGTGCTCCTACTGGACGGATTACAGATACGCAGTATTTT
17	TRBD1	TRBV10-3	TRBJ2-2	many	CAISESSGTGYTGELFF	TGTGCCATCAGTGAGTCCTCCGGGACAGGGTACACCGGGGAGCTGTTTTTT
17	NA	TRBV2	TRBJ2-1	many	CASSDPQWDANSFEQFF	TGTGCCAGCAGCGACCCCCAGTGGGACGCCAACTCGTTTGAGCAGTTCTTC
12	NA	TRBV3-1	TRBJ1-1	many	CASSLGPAEAFF	TGTGCCAGCAGCTTAGGACCTGCTGAAGCTTTCTTT
15	TRBD2	TRBV5-6	TRBJ2-5	many	CASSIGLAGQETQYF	TGTGCCAGCAGCATCGGACTAGCGGGGCAAGAGACCCAGTACTTC
13	NA	TRBV20-1	TRBJ2-3	many	CSANPTRRHTQYF	TGCAGTGCTAACCCCACCAGGCGACATACGCAGTATTTT
16	TRBD2	TRBV2	TRBJ2-1	many	CASSGLTSGSFYEQFF	TGTGCCAGCAGTGGCCTAACTAGCGGGAGTTTCTATGAGCAGTTCTTC